The text below deals with one T cell receptor beta chain. Without the conserved terminal phenylalanine or tryptophan, this CDR3 likely stems from a read error. The germline gives CDR1 SEHNR, CDR2 FQNEAQ (reference sequence). The CDR3 totals 12 residues. This entry comes from a study of tumor and adjacent non-tumor tissue in lung cancer. RNA was extracted from bulk tissue without any cell sorting. The normal lung tissue was taken more than 3 cm from the tumor edge. Three rounds of nested PCR, following a modified ARM-PCR protocol, produced the TCRbeta library. MiXCR was run by TCRdb on the multiplex PCR reads, yielding one entry per CDR3 protein. The repertoire holds around 50,000 distinct CDR3 sequences, with less than 70% as singletons.

The sample was distant non-tumor lung tissue. This receptor was identified in a woman aged 70 to 79 with non-small cell lung cancer. The gene calls are TRBV7-9 and TRBJ2-7, with 7 positions matching TRBD2. The CDR3 nucleotides are TGTGCTAGCAGCTTCGGACTAGACGAGCAGTACCTC. As protein: CASSFGLDEQYL.